What follows describes a single T cell receptor (beta chain). Its specificity is unknown. One junction end does not reproduce the germline sequence, and a read error may be involved. This CDR3 has 15 amino acids. The germline V gene has CDR1 SGHAT and CDR2 FQNNGV. This sample stems from a study of tumor and adjacent non-tumor tissue in lung cancer. Across the whole study: Aged roughly 30 to 85 years, patients included nine to eleven men and roughly 5 women with stage I to III disease. Each sample yielded a few million productive TCRbeta reads on average. Findings and limits, study-wide: TCR diversity was significantly greater in tumor than normal lung tissue. Shorter survival was associated with higher TCR diversity in tumors.

A modified ARM-PCR protocol with three rounds of nested PCR amplified TCRbeta. TCRdb ran MiXCR on the multiplex PCR reads and lists one entry per CDR3 protein. The data show 90,000 to 100,000 distinct CDR3 sequences, with 75% to 85% seen just once and less than 40% held by the top ten. The template was RNA from unsorted bulk tissue. This non-tumor lung sample came from over 3 cm beyond the tumor edge. The genes are TRBV11-2 and TRBJ2-1; D is perhaps TRBD1 (6 bases). This sequence was found in a man aged 55 to 70 with small cell lung cancer. The sequencing input was distant non-tumor lung tissue. The CDR3 protein is CANSLTIGTYNEQFF. The CDR3, as DNA: TGCGCCAATAGCTTGACTATCGGGACATACAATGAGCAGTTCTTC.